This is a list of T cell receptor beta chains from one sample in a study of siplizumab effects on memory and regulatory T cells. Profiled with immunoSEQ multiplex PCR; TCRdb holds only in-frame clones, not every one. The sample holds some 97,000 clones, 92% seen once. The sequencing sample was made of Tregs sorted from blood. The receptor source for this set is a human donor in good health. Both conserved end residues are part of each CDR3. A D gene is named only where the DNA matches it firmly. Rows may omit the clone size; those that give it use once, few, many or a size class.

j_call	clone_size	cdr3_length	v_call	d_call	cdr3_nt	cdr3_aa
TRBJ2-2	.	16	TRBV5-6	.	TGTGCCAGCAGCTTGACTACGGGGGCCTATTCCGGGGAGCTGTTTTTT	CASSLTTGAYSGELFF
TRBJ1-5	.	15	TRBV2	.	TGTGCCAGCAGTGGAGGGGCTAGCGGGAGTCAGCCCCAGCATTTT	CASSGGASGSQPQHF
TRBJ2-1	once	15	TRBV7-9	.	TGTGCCAGCAGCTTAGGGTCCCCTAGCTACAATGAGCAGTTCTTC	CASSLGSPSYNEQFF
TRBJ2-7	.	16	TRBV5-1	TRBD1	TGCGCCAGCAGCTTGTTGGGTCCGGGACAGGGCTACGAGCAGTACTTC	CASSLLGPGQGYEQYF
TRBJ2-1	.	14	TRBV30	TRBD1	TGCGCCTGGAGCCGGGACAGGGGGGACAATGAGCAGTTCTTC	CAWSRDRGDNEQFF
TRBJ2-7	.	12	TRBV2	.	TGTGCCAGCAGGCCGTTGTCCTACGAGCAGTACTTC	CASRPLSYEQYF
TRBJ2-7	.	14	TRBV6-5	TRBD1	TGTGCCAGCAGTTTCGACAGGGTTGGAGGAGAGCAGTACTTC	CASSFDRVGGEQYF
TRBJ2-2	.	16	TRBV19	.	TGTGCCAGTAGTCGGATCGCGGGCGCGAACACCGGGGAGCTGTTTTTT	CASSRIAGANTGELFF
TRBJ1-2	.	10	TRBV29-1	.	TGCAGCGTTGGGGTGGGTCCCCCCACCTTC	CSVGVGPPTF
TRBJ1-4	once	12	TRBV10-3	.	TGTGCCATCAGGGGAACCGATGAAAAACTGTTTTTT	CAIRGTDEKLFF
TRBJ2-5	.	14	TRBV2	.	TGTGCCAGCAGTGGACAGGCCTACCAAGAGACCCAGTACTTC	CASSGQAYQETQYF
TRBJ2-3	many	15	TRBV10-1	.	TGCGCCAGCAGCGTGAGGGACCCATTCACAGATACGCAGTATTTT	CASSVRDPFTDTQYF
TRBJ2-1	once	15	TRBV14	.	TGTGCCAGCAGCCAAGTGGGGACCTACTACAATGAGCAGTTCTTC	CASSQVGTYYNEQFF
TRBJ2-7	.	13	TRBV11-2	TRBD2	TGTGCCAGCTCTAGCGGGAGTTTTGGAGAGCAGTACTTC	CASSSGSFGEQYF
TRBJ2-1	.	16	TRBV19	TRBD2	TGTGCCAGTAGGCATCTAGCGGTCCTTGGGTTTGGTGAGCAGTTCTTC	CASRHLAVLGFGEQFF
TRBJ2-5	.	15	TRBV14	.	TGTGCCAGCAGCCACAGGGTGCCAGGATCAGAGACCCAGTACTTC	CASSHRVPGSETQYF
TRBJ2-3	once	17	TRBV21-1	.	TGTGCCAGCAGCAACGCTCGGACAGGTGACAATACAGATACGCAGTATTTT	CASSNARTGDNTDTQYF
TRBJ2-1	few	16	TRBV18	.	TGTGCCAGCTCACCCAACTTGCTAGCGACTGGCAGTGAGCAGTTCTTC	CASSPNLLATGSEQFF
TRBJ1-1	.	12	TRBV7-9	.	TGTGCCAGCAGCTACCTGAACACTGAAGCTTTCTTT	CASSYLNTEAFF
TRBJ2-2	.	17	TRBV5-4	.	TGTGCCAGCAGCTTGGGTCGAGGGTCAGGGGAAACCGGGGAGCTGTTTTTT	CASSLGRGSGETGELFF
TRBJ2-7	once	13	TRBV27	.	TGTGCCAGCAGTTACGTAACAGGGACCGAGCAGTACTTC	CASSYVTGTEQYF
TRBJ1-1	.	15	TRBV11-1	.	TGTGCCAGCAGCTTAGAGGGTGGCACAAACTCTGAAGCTTTCTTT	CASSLEGGTNSEAFF
TRBJ2-3	.	19	TRBV5-4	TRBD2	TGTGCCAGCAGCTCTCCGGGACTAGCGGGAGAGGAGGGCACAGATACGCAGTATTTT	CASSSPGLAGEEGTDTQYF
TRBJ1-4	.	14	TRBV30	TRBD1	TGTGCCTGGAGTGCACAGGGGACCGGTGAAAAACTGTTTTTT	CAWSAQGTGEKLFF
TRBJ2-7	.	13	TRBV2	.	TGTGCCAGCAGTGAAGCGTTTATTAACGAGCAGTACTTC	CASSEAFINEQYF
TRBJ2-7	.	14	TRBV28	TRBD2	TGTGCCAGCAGTTACGGGCGGGACTATTACGAGCAGTACTTC	CASSYGRDYYEQYF
TRBJ2-1	.	11	TRBV6-5	.	TGTGCCAGCAGTGCAGTTTATGAGCAGTTCTTC	CASSAVYEQFF
TRBJ2-1	.	15	TRBV10-2	.	TGCGCCAGCAGTCGACCGGGCGAGAATTACAATGAGCAGTTCTTC	CASSRPGENYNEQFF
TRBJ2-2	.	13	TRBV27	.	TGTGCCAGCAATAAAGGGTACACCGGGGAGCTGTTTTTT	CASNKGYTGELFF
TRBJ2-7	medium-sized	15	TRBV27	TRBD2	TGTGCCAGCAGTCCCCTCCTAGCGGGGCCCTTGGAGCAGTACTTC	CASSPLLAGPLEQYF
TRBJ2-3	.	14	TRBV7-2	.	TGTGCCAGCAGCTTGGGGAAAGGGGGAGCTACGCAGTATTTT	CASSLGKGGATQYF
TRBJ2-7	.	15	TRBV5-4	TRBD2	TGTGCCAGCAGCCACGGACTAGCGGGAGTATACGAGCAGTACTTC	CASSHGLAGVYEQYF
TRBJ2-7	.	14	TRBV5-6	TRBD2	TGTGCCAGCAGCGTGGGACTAGCGGGAGTCGAGCAGTACTTC	CASSVGLAGVEQYF
TRBJ2-7	.	14	TRBV5-1	.	TGCGCCAGCAGCTTACGGGACGGCTACTACGAGCAGTACTTC	CASSLRDGYYEQYF
TRBJ2-1	.	10	TRBV29-1	.	TGCACCGGACAGAACAATGAGCAGTTCTTC	CTGQNNEQFF
TRBJ2-5	.	14	TRBV5-1	TRBD1	TGCGCCAGCAGCCCCTGGACAGGGCTGGAGACCCAGTACTTC	CASSPWTGLETQYF
TRBJ1-1	.	15	TRBV9	.	TGTGCCAGCAGCGTGCTACCCGATCAGGGCGCTGAAGCTTTCTTT	CASSVLPDQGAEAFF
TRBJ2-7	.	14	TRBV7-9	TRBD1	TGTGCCAGCAGCTTATACAGGGGAACGGGCGAGCAGTACTTC	CASSLYRGTGEQYF
TRBJ2-7	.	16	TRBV28	TRBD1	TGTGCCAGCAGTTCGACAGGGGGTATGCCGCTCTACGAGCAGTACTTC	CASSSTGGMPLYEQYF
TRBJ2-2	.	15	TRBV5-1	.	TGCGCCAGCAAGGATATAAAACAGGGTGCCGGGGAGCTGTTTTTT	CASKDIKQGAGELFF
TRBJ1-1	.	13	TRBV6-5	.	TGTGCCAGCAGTTACGTCAGGGACACTGAAGCTTTCTTT	CASSYVRDTEAFF
TRBJ2-2	once	14	TRBV19	.	TGTGCCAGTACGGTCGGGACGAACACCGGGGAGCTGTTTTTT	CASTVGTNTGELFF
TRBJ1-2	.	14	TRBV30	TRBD1	TGTGCCTGGAGTAACAGGGGGCGGGCCTATGGCTACACCTTC	CAWSNRGRAYGYTF
TRBJ2-3	.	15	TRBV5-1	.	TGCGCCAGCACCCGGCCGGGACAAAGCACAGATACGCAGTATTTT	CASTRPGQSTDTQYF
TRBJ2-1	.	15	TRBV2	TRBD2	TGTGCCAGCAGCGAACTAGCGGGAAAGTTGGATGAGCAGTTCTTC	CASSELAGKLDEQFF
TRBJ2-1	.	18	TRBV27	TRBD2	TGTGCCAGCAGTCCCCCCCGACTAGCGGGAGGCGGTTACAATGAGCAGTTCTTC	CASSPPRLAGGGYNEQFF
TRBJ2-1	.	16	TRBV9	TRBD2	TGTGCCAGCAGCGCCCCGGGACTAGCGGTCTACAATGAGCAGTTCTTC	CASSAPGLAVYNEQFF
TRBJ2-3	.	14	TRBV5-1	.	TGCGCCAGCAGCGGTGGCGCCTACACAGATACGCAGTATTTT	CASSGGAYTDTQYF
TRBJ1-5	.	17	TRBV27	.	TGTGCCAGCACCCCAGCTTGGGGGGGTAGGGGCAATCAGCCCCAGCATTTT	CASTPAWGGRGNQPQHF
TRBJ1-5	many	15	TRBV27	.	TGTGCCAGCAGTTTCGACGGGGCGCGAAGTCAGCCCCAGCATTTT	CASSFDGARSQPQHF
TRBJ2-7	.	13	TRBV5-1	.	TGCGCCAGCAGCTTGAACTCTGACTACGAGCAGTACTTC	CASSLNSDYEQYF
TRBJ1-1	.	15	TRBV6-1	TRBD1	TGTGCCAGCAGTCCGGGACAGGTAATGAACACTGAAGCTTTCTTT	CASSPGQVMNTEAFF
TRBJ2-3	.	16	TRBV19	TRBD2	TGTGCCAGTAGTTTCTGGACTAGCGCCTTTTTGGATACGCAGTATTTT	CASSFWTSAFLDTQYF
TRBJ2-7	.	16	TRBV5-8	TRBD1	TGTGCCAGCAGCTTGGAAGGGGGACAGGGGTCCTACGAGCAGTACTTC	CASSLEGGQGSYEQYF
TRBJ2-7	.	15	TRBV5-5	.	TGTGCCAGCAGCTTGGAAAGGAGTAGCTCCTACGAGCAGTACTTC	CASSLERSSSYEQYF